This paragraph reports one T cell receptor (beta chain). CDR1 is SNHLY, CDR2 FYNNEI, per germline. The CDR3 totals 19 residues. Unmatched junction bases numbered 19, after V lost 4 bases and J lost 5 bases. The data were taken from a study of technical replicates of blood from a handful of donors. Data came from immunoSEQ multiplex PCR; TCRdb stores just in-frame clones and leaves some out. Of tens of thousands of clones in the sample, 85% to 95% are singletons; the top ten hold roughly 0.34%. The receptor's source is a human donor in good health. The chain is built from TRBV2 and TRBJ2-7, with 11 bases aligning to TRBD2. Sequenced material: T cells isolated from PBMCs. CDR3 amino acids: CASSGTTSGSGGFFHEQYF. The DNA of the CDR3 is TGTGCCAGCAGTGGGACTACTAGCGGGAGCGGGGGGTTTTTCCACGAGCAGTACTTC. Combining the CDR3 with reference TRBV2 and TRBJ2-7 gives the whole variable domain EPEVTQTPSHQVTQMGQEVILRCVPISNHLYFYWYRQILGQKVEFLVSFYNNEISEKSEIFDDQFSVERPDGSNFTLKIRSTKLEDSAMYFCASSGTTSGSGGFFHEQYFGPGTRLTVT.